A selection of T cell receptor beta chains follows, all from one sample in a study of beta chain features in type 1 diabetes. Profiled with immunoSEQ multiplex PCR; TCRdb holds only in-frame clones, not every one. The table includes about 150,000 clones, over 7.5% detected once. Sequenced input: central memory CD4+ T cells from blood. The receptors were sampled from a man in his late teens or twenties in good health. The CDR3 runs from the conserved cysteine through the conserved F or W. D genes are given only for firm matches. Size is stated for part of the rows, as once, few or many counts, or as a class when the clone is expanded.

TRBV5-8	few	TRBD1	TRBJ1-1	CASRITGTGIEAFF	TGTGCCAGCCGTATCACCGGGACAGGGATTGAAGCTTTCTTT
TRBV9	NA	NA	TRBJ1-6	CASSSQGTRVGSPLHF	TGTGCCAGCAGCTCACAGGGTACTCGGGTAGGGTCACCCCTCCACTTT
TRBV29-1	few	TRBD1	TRBJ1-1	CSTAQGGTEAFF	TGCAGCACGGCACAGGGGGGCACTGAAGCTTTCTTT
TRBV9	few	TRBD1	TRBJ2-1	CASSVGGRGLDEQFF	TGTGCCAGCAGCGTAGGCGGCAGGGGGCTGGATGAGCAGTTCTTC
TRBV9	NA	TRBD2	TRBJ2-5	CASSLGLAGVQETQYF	TGTGCCAGCAGCCTCGGACTAGCGGGGGTCCAAGAGACCCAGTACTTC
TRBV18	few	NA	TRBJ1-4	CASSPLQDATNEKLFF	TGTGCCAGCTCACCCTTGCAGGATGCAACTAATGAAAAACTGTTTTTT
TRBV4-3	few	NA	TRBJ2-7	CASSLWGEAYEQYF	TGCGCCAGCAGCCTTTGGGGGGAGGCCTACGAGCAGTACTTC
TRBV4-1	many	TRBD1	TRBJ2-7	CASSLAGGSYEQYF	TGCGCCAGCAGCCTCGCAGGGGGATCCTACGAGCAGTACTTC
TRBV4-3	NA	TRBD1	TRBJ2-3	CASSQDRGQGTDTQYF	TGCGCCAGCAGCCAAGATAGGGGACAGGGCACAGATACGCAGTATTTT
TRBV7-2	few	TRBD1	TRBJ2-7	CASSLRGQGTYEQYF	TGTGCCAGCAGCTTACGGGGACAGGGGACCTACGAGCAGTACTTC
TRBV7-2	few	NA	TRBJ1-2	CASSSFGAPYTF	TGTGCCAGCAGCTCGTTTGGGGCCCCCTACACCTTC
TRBV4-2	NA	TRBD1	TRBJ2-2	CASSQRDRDTGELFF	TGTGCCAGCAGCCAGAGGGACAGGGACACCGGGGAGCTGTTTTTT
TRBV30	few	NA	TRBJ1-6	CAWSVKAAGVGPLHF	TGTGCCTGGAGTGTAAAGGCTGCCGGGGTGGGCCCCCTCCACTTT
TRBV7-2	many	NA	TRBJ2-7	CASSLERATYEQYF	TGTGCCAGCAGCTTAGAACGAGCTACCTACGAGCAGTACTTC
TRBV5-4	many	TRBD1	TRBJ1-2	CASSTETGGRGYTF	TGTGCCAGCAGCACGGAGACAGGGGGCCGGGGCTACACCTTC
TRBV30	few	TRBD1	TRBJ1-4	CAWIDRGRSEKLFF	TGTGCCTGGATCGACAGGGGGCGATCTGAAAAACTGTTTTTT
TRBV5-1	few	NA	TRBJ1-1	CASSLGQSLFPNTEAFF	TGCGCCAGCAGCCTGGGGCAATCCTTGTTCCCGAACACTGAAGCTTTCTTT
TRBV6-6	many	NA	TRBJ2-3	CASSPRDSDTQYF	TGTGCCAGCAGTCCCCGGGACTCCGATACGCAGTATTTT
TRBV11-2	NA	TRBD2	TRBJ2-3	CASSFRTSVADTQYF	TGTGCCAGCAGCTTTAGGACTAGCGTGGCAGATACGCAGTATTTT
TRBV19	NA	NA	TRBJ2-3	CASSPVGGDTQYF	TGTGCCAGTAGTCCGGTCGGAGGGGATACGCAGTATTTT
TRBV4-3	NA	TRBD2	TRBJ2-1	CASSQDWSSGSPYNEQFF	TGCGCCAGCAGCCAAGATTGGAGTAGCGGGAGTCCCTACAATGAGCAGTTCTTC
TRBV6-6	NA	NA	TRBJ1-2	CASSLKPGYGYTF	TGTGCCAGCAGCCTCAAGCCGGGCTATGGCTACACCTTC
TRBV7-9	many	NA	TRBJ2-1	CASSLNGAYNEQFF	TGTGCCAGCAGCTTAAACGGAGCTTACAATGAGCAGTTCTTC
TRBV4-3	NA	TRBD1	TRBJ2-2	CASSNRQGYNGELFF	TGCGCCAGCAGTAATAGACAGGGGTATAACGGGGAGCTGTTTTTT
TRBV29-1	few	NA	TRBJ1-1	CSVDEGFTEAFF	TGCAGCGTTGATGAGGGTTTCACTGAAGCTTTCTTT
TRBV5-1	NA	NA	TRBJ2-2	CASRPPTGTGELFF	TGCGCCAGCAGGCCTCCGACTGGGACCGGGGAGCTGTTTTTT
TRBV28	many	TRBD2	TRBJ2-3	CASSLVGTSGGSTDTQYF	TGTGCCAGCAGTTTAGTCGGGACTAGCGGGGGTAGCACAGATACGCAGTATTTT
TRBV4-1	NA	TRBD1	TRBJ2-5	CASSHEEAGTGAPQETQYF	TGCGCCAGCAGCCATGAGGAGGCCGGGACAGGGGCGCCCCAAGAGACCCAGTACTTC
TRBV28	few	NA	TRBJ2-7	CASTLEAYSGYEQYF	TGTGCCAGCACCCTGGAGGCCTATTCCGGATACGAGCAGTACTTC
TRBV9	many	NA	TRBJ2-5	CASSEPGRTQYF	TGTGCCAGCAGCGAGCCCGGGAGGACCCAGTACTTC
TRBV30	NA	NA	TRBJ1-3	CAWSGRAGGNTIYF	TGTGCCTGGAGTGGGCGCGCGGGGGGAAACACCATATATTTT
TRBV7-2	many	TRBD1	TRBJ1-1	CASSPSGQGKYVSFF	TGTGCCAGCAGCCCCTCAGGACAGGGGAAGTATGTGTCTTTCTTT
TRBV6-5	NA	NA	TRBJ2-7	CASSSDRPPYEQYF	TGTGCCAGCAGTTCAGACAGGCCACCCTACGAGCAGTACTTC
TRBV9	few	NA	TRBJ2-5	CASSSYGQMQETQYF	TGTGCCAGCAGCTCCTACGGACAGATGCAAGAGACCCAGTACTTC
TRBV5-1	NA	NA	TRBJ1-1	CASRPAEGRGTEAFF	TGCGCCAGCAGACCCGCAGAAGGGCGGGGCACTGAAGCTTTCTTT
TRBV9	many	NA	TRBJ2-7	CASSVFGHGGEQYF	TGTGCCAGCAGCGTATTCGGACACGGCGGCGAGCAGTACTTC
TRBV20-1	few	NA	TRBJ1-1	CSARDSSEAFF	TGCAGTGCTAGGGACAGCTCTGAAGCTTTCTTT
TRBV7-2	NA	NA	TRBJ1-3	CASSFRSRGTSGNTIYF	TGTGCCAGCAGCTTCCGTTCCCGGGGGACCTCTGGAAACACCATATATTTT
TRBV6-1	few	NA	TRBJ2-1	CASTTNRVGYNEQFF	TGTGCCAGCACTACAAACAGGGTGGGCTACAATGAGCAGTTCTTC
TRBV28	few	NA	TRBJ2-5	CASSPAGLTEGLRTQYF	TGTGCCAGCAGTCCCGCTGGGCTGACGGAGGGTCTAAGGACCCAGTACTTC
TRBV25-1	few	TRBD1	TRBJ1-2	CASRVRDRDGYTF	TGTGCCAGCAGGGTTAGGGACAGGGATGGCTACACCTTC
TRBV9	many	TRBD2	TRBJ2-5	CASSEGLAGGIQETQYF	TGTGCCAGCAGCGAGGGACTAGCGGGAGGAATCCAAGAGACCCAGTACTTC
TRBV29-1	few	NA	TRBJ2-1	CSVKKRVGARYNEQFF	TGCAGCGTCAAAAAAAGAGTTGGGGCAAGGTACAATGAGCAGTTCTTC
TRBV19	NA	NA	TRBJ1-1	CASSRQQNTEAFF	TGTGCCAGTAGCAGACAGCAAAACACTGAAGCTTTCTTT
TRBV7-6	few	NA	TRBJ2-1	CASSTRVARGNEQFF	TGTGCCAGCAGCACCCGGGTGGCCAGGGGCAATGAGCAGTTCTTC
TRBV18	NA	TRBD1	TRBJ1-1	CASSPYTGWDREAFF	TGTGCCAGCTCACCATATACCGGGTGGGACAGGGAAGCTTTCTTT
TRBV11-2	NA	TRBD2	TRBJ2-7	CASSFMFSGSTQYF	TGTGCCAGCAGCTTTATGTTTAGCGGGAGTACCCAGTACTTC
TRBV6-6	NA	NA	TRBJ2-7	CASSSPGYEQYF	TGTGCCAGCAGCTCCCCCGGCTACGAGCAGTACTTC
TRBV5-4	NA	NA	TRBJ2-1	CASSLGGSSGNEQFF	TGTGCCAGCAGCTTGGGGGGCAGCTCAGGAAATGAGCAGTTCTTC
TRBV5-4	few	TRBD1	TRBJ2-2	CASSPGGRSTGELFF	TGTGCCAGCAGCCCAGGGGGCAGAAGCACCGGGGAGCTGTTTTTT
TRBV2	NA	TRBD2	TRBJ2-7	CASSEIVGGAEQYF	TGTGCCAGCAGTGAAATCGTGGGAGGGGCCGAGCAGTACTTC
TRBV30	NA	NA	TRBJ1-5	CAWSLTGNQPQHF	TGTGCCTGGAGTTTAACAGGGAATCAGCCCCAGCATTTT
TRBV10-3	NA	NA	TRBJ1-6	CAIRGTEGNSPLHF	TGTGCCATCAGGGGGACGGAGGGGAATTCACCCCTCCACTTT
TRBV30	many	NA	TRBJ2-4	CAWSNRLENIQYF	TGTGCCTGGAGTAACCGACTAGAAAACATTCAGTACTTC
TRBV19	many	NA	TRBJ2-1	CASSTEGEQFF	TGTGCCAGTAGTACGGAGGGTGAGCAGTTCTTC